One and the same sample provided the 19 T cell receptor beta chains below, sequenced in a study of shared clonotypes between healthy human individuals. Only in-frame clones appear in the TCRdb table, and some are missing; sequencing was by immunoSEQ multiplex PCR. Of some 500,000 clones in the sample, around 80% were seen once. Sequenced: PBMCs. These receptors all stem from a woman aged 40 to 50 in good health. Some clones in this sample may be carry-over from other donors' samples.

V is TRBV7-8 and J is TRBJ2-1, with 9 bases aligning to TRBD1. Trimming removed 3 bases from V and 15 bases from J; junction bases left unmatched: 6. This CDR3 has 12 amino acids. Germline values: CDR1 SGHVS, CDR2 FQNEAQ. DNA for the CDR3: TGTGCCAGCAGCTTGTACGACAGGGGGGGGTTCTTC. Its translation: CASSLYDRGGFF.

The chain is built from TRBV30 and TRBJ1-2, with TRBD1 matching 9 bases. The length of the CDR3 is 13 residues. After removal of 4 bases from V and 7 bases from J, the junction contained 7 bases not matched to a gene. Germline V lookup: CDR1 GTSNPN, CDR2 SVGIG (reference sequence). The CDR3 DNA reads as TGTGCCTGGACAAGGACAGGGGCGGTTGGCTACACCTTC. Amino acids: CAWTRTGAVGYTF. Using reference TRBV30 and TRBJ1-2 for the parts outside the CDR3, the full variable domain is SQTIHQWPATLVQPVGSPLSLECTVEGTSNPNLYWYRQAAGRGLQLLFYSVGIGQISSEVPQNLSASRPQDRQFILSSKKLLLSDSGFYLCAWTRTGAVGYTFGSGTRLTVV.

J is TRBJ2-1 and V is TRBV7-6; TRBD2 might be the D (5 bases). The CDR3 has 14 residues. V lost 1 base, J lost 10 bases, and 14 bases lay in between. Looked up from germline, CDR1 is SGHVS and CDR2 is FNYEAQ. In DNA form, the CDR3 reads TGTGCCAGCAGCTTAGTGGTGGGAGAGCGAGAGCAGTTCTTC. As protein: CASSLVVGEREQFF.

The chain is built from TRBV18 and TRBJ1-4, with D possibly matching TRBD1 (6 bases). CDR3 size: 15 residues. Trimming removed 4 bases at V and 14 bases at J, with 23 bases between. Germline V gives CDR1 KGHSH, CDR2 LQKENI. This CDR3 reads CASSLNTGQTVKLFF. DNA of the CDR3: TGTGCCAGCTCACTAAATACGGGACAAACAGTGAAGCTGTTTTTT.

In this sample, this clone turned up once. This chain links TRBV4-2 with TRBJ2-1; 7 bases are a match to TRBD2. CDR1 is LGHNA, CDR2 YNFKEQ, per germline. V dropped 5 bases and J dropped 6; count of bases not matched to a gene: 7. The CDR3 is 14 residues long. CDR3 in DNA: TGTGCCAGCAGCTTAGAGCTAGCGGCCAATGAGCAGTTCTTC. Translated, it gives CASSLELAANEQFF.

The chain uses TRBV6-6 and TRBJ1-2; no definite D call. The CDR3 contains 12 residues. Trimming pared 6 bases from V and 0 bases from J, leaving 5 bases between. Per the germline V gene, CDR1 is MNHNY and CDR2 is SVGAGI (reference sequence). The CDR3 spells CASRDPNYGYTF. DNA of the CDR3: TGTGCCAGCAGAGACCCTAACTATGGCTACACCTTC.

This chain joins TRBV30 and TRBJ2-4; 9 bases match TRBD2. CDR3 length: 17 residues. J gave up 8 bases and V 3 bases, and 17 bases lay outside the gene matches. CDR1 is GTSNPN, CDR2 SVGIG, per germline (reference sequence). The CDR3 sequence: CAWSPPWGAGGVDIQYF. As DNA, the CDR3 is TGTGCCTGGAGCCCCCCCTGGGGTGCGGGGGGGGTGGACATTCAGTACTTC.

This rearrangement joins TRBV7-2 to TRBJ1-2; TRBD1 is a possible D gene (6 bases). Deletions cut 5 bases from V and 4 bases from J, with 14 bases between. From germline, CDR1 is SGHTA and CDR2 FQGNSA. The CDR3 runs 14 residues. DNA of the CDR3: TGTGCCAGCAGCCCTGACGAGGGGGGCTATGGCTACACCTTC. It specifies CASSPDEGGYGYTF.

This clone has a single count. The J gene is TRBJ1-4, the V gene TRBV4-3; unclear D gene. V was shortened by 1 base and J by 2 bases, with 5 bases between the two germline ends. The CDR3 is made up of 14 amino acids. Germline V gives CDR1 LGHNA, CDR2 YSLEER. CDR3 coding DNA: TGCGCCAGCAGCCAAGTTGCCACTAATGAAAAACTGTTTTTT. This codes for CASSQVATNEKLFF.

This clone was detected a few times. The V gene is TRBV7-9, the J gene TRBJ1-2, with a weak D call TRBD1 (5 bases). Germline CDR1 and CDR2: SEHNR and FQNEAQ (reference sequence). V shed 5 bases and J shed 0 bases, with 10 bases lying between them. CDR3 length: 14 amino acids. This chain's CDR3 is CASSVGTANYGYTF. The CDR3 DNA is TGTGCCAGCAGCGTCGGGACGGCTAACTATGGCTACACCTTC.

Details on this clone: The sample holds other DNA sequences that translate to the same CDR3. V usage is TRBV2 and J usage is TRBJ2-1; D uncertain. V gave up 4 bases and J gave up 4 bases, with 2 bases separating them. This CDR3 is built from 11 residues. The germline CDR1 and CDR2 sequences are SNHLY and FYNNEI. Here the CDR3 DNA reads TGTGCCAGCAGTGTTTACAATGAGCAGTTCTTC. Translated, it gives CASSVYNEQFF.

V gene TRBV9 combines with J gene TRBJ2-7; the D is unclear. The V end lost 1 base, the J end lost 1 base, and 6 bases lay between the germline ends. The CDR3 runs to 13 residues. Germline-derived CDR1 and CDR2 are SGDLS and YYNGEE. CDR3 loop: CASSVLPSYEQYF. CDR3 nucleotides: TGTGCCAGCAGCGTACTGCCATCCTACGAGCAGTACTTC.

The chain links TRBV28 to TRBJ1-3; weak D call: TRBD1 (5 bases). The V end was cut by 4 bases, the J end by 4 bases, with 14 bases between. The CDR3 consists of 15 residues. Germline CDR1 MDHEN, CDR2 SYDVKM. Written as DNA, the CDR3 is TGTGCCAGCAGTTCCTCCCCGCAGGGCGGAAACACCATATATTTT. Translation: CASSSSPQGGNTIYF.

The chain links TRBV7-2 to TRBJ2-1, with TRBD1 identical over 8 bases. Germline CDR1 SGHTA, CDR2 FQGNSA. This CDR3 has 15 residues. V was clipped by 5 bases and J by 9 bases; unmatched bases: 12. The CDR3 reads CASSTQGAIMREQFF. The CDR3 DNA follows: TGTGCCAGCAGCACCCAGGGGGCCATAATGCGTGAGCAGTTCTTC.

The V gene is TRBV5-1, the J gene TRBJ2-7; D assignment may be TRBD1 or TRBD2 (6 bases each). Trimming took off 4 bases at V and 0 bases at J, with 17 bases between the two ends. Germline V gene lookup returns CDR1 SGHRS and CDR2 YFSETQ. The CDR3 has 16 amino acids. The CDR3 protein is CASSLGGGPSSYEQYF. The CDR3, as DNA: TGCGCCAGCAGCCTAGGGGGAGGCCCGAGCTCCTACGAGCAGTACTTC.

V and J are TRBV6-1 and TRBJ2-7; TRBD1 aligns across 9 bases. Losses at the gene ends were 4 bases for V and 6 bases for J; bases not matched to a gene: 4. The CDR3 contains 13 residues. Germline CDR1 MNHNS, CDR2 SASEGT. The CDR3 sequence: CASSAGQGIEQYF. DNA of the CDR3: TGTGCCAGCAGTGCGGGACAGGGTATCGAGCAGTACTTC.

The chain has TRBV28 and TRBJ1-5; TRBD1 might be the D (5 bases). This CDR3 comprises 16 residues. Germline V lookup: CDR1 MDHEN, CDR2 SYDVKM. V lost 6 bases to trimming and J lost 0 bases, with 15 bases between them. The CDR3 sequence: CASREPGPNSNQPQHF. CDR3 DNA: TGTGCCAGCAGAGAACCGGGACCCAATAGCAATCAGCCCCAGCATTTT.

This clone turned up a few times. A single base separates this from a much larger clone, so it may be a read error. J is TRBJ2-5 and V is TRBV10-3; 8 nucleotides agree with TRBD2. Germline CDR1 ENHRY, CDR2 SYGVKD. V lost 11 bases and J lost 4; bases outside the gene matches: 12. This CDR3 has 14 residues. CDR3 bases: TGTGCCGTCCCAGGAAGCGGGAGCGGAGAGACCCAGTACTTC. Translated: CAVPGSGSGETQYF.

This clone was seen just once. The V gene is TRBV5-5, the J gene TRBJ2-5, with D perhaps matching TRBD1 (5 bases). Germline assignment: CDR1 SGHKS and CDR2 YYEKEE (reference sequence). The CDR3 totals 16 residues. V lost 4 bases and J 5 bases, leaving 21 bases between the germline ends. The CDR3 region has the DNA TGTGCCAGCAGCCTGGGGCTGAGTTCCTTTCGGGAGACCCAGTACTTC. As protein: CASSLGLSSFRETQYF.